The 30 T cell receptor beta chains listed next were all sequenced from one sample in a study of T cells in Graves' hyperthyroidism and ophthalmopathy. Amplification of TCR beta CDR3 regions was performed using RNA transcripts as template. The TCR CDR3 was amplified in a first-round RT-PCR using the HTBI primer set. TCRdb reprocessed the multiplex PCR reads with MiXCR, giving one entry per CDR3 protein. Among approximately 720,000 distinct CDR3 sequences listed, around a sixth were seen once. Sequencing was carried out using blood. The receptors derive from a woman aged 45-65 years with Graves' hyperthyroidism that later progressed to Graves' ophthalmopathy.

The table lists this clonotype with many counts. The chain couples TRBV18 to TRBJ1-2; D is uncertain. The CDR3 has 12 amino acids. Germline lookup yields CDR1 KGHSH and CDR2 LQKENI. The V and J ends lost 5 bases and 8 bases respectively, with 12 bases between them. CDR3 nucleotide sequence: TGTGCCAGCTCAATGGGGTTATTAGGCTACACCTTC. This codes for CASSMGLLGYTF.

In its sample, this clonotype was seen a few times. The V and J genes are TRBV7-9 and TRBJ1-6; no definite D call. The V end was cut by 5 bases, the J end by 0 bases, with 14 bases between. CDR1 is SEHNR and CDR2 is FQNEAQ in the germline V gene (reference sequence). The CDR3 runs 17 residues. CDR3 DNA: TGTGCCAGCAGCGACCATGGATTAAGCTCCTATAATTCACCCCTCCACTTT. This translates into CASSDHGLSSYNSPLHF.

There are a few counts of this clonotype. This chain links TRBV4-1 with TRBJ1-4; D call uncertain. The CDR3 loop spans 17 amino acids. Germline V gene lookup returns CDR1 MGHRA and CDR2 YSYEKL. V was shortened by 3 bases and J by 7 bases, with 21 bases between the two germline ends. This CDR3 is CASSQETSGIDGEKLFF. The CDR3 bases are TGCGCCAGCAGCCAGGAAACTTCGGGCATCGACGGTGAAAAACTGTTTTTT.

There are many counts of this clonotype. This chain uses TRBV6-1 with TRBJ1-1, with 10 bases that match TRBD1. Germline V gene data show CDR1 as MNHNS and CDR2 as SASEGT. With 6 bases clipped from V and 4 bases from J, the junction kept 8 bases outside the gene matches. The CDR3 is 15 residues long. The CDR3 spells CASRRPRTGGTEAFF. The CDR3, as DNA: TGTGCCAGCAGACGCCCCCGGACAGGGGGCACTGAAGCTTTCTTT.

The chain carries TRBV11-2 and TRBJ2-7, with TRBD2 matching 12 bases. Trimming removed 5 bases from V and 6 bases from J; junction bases left unmatched: 11. Germline CDR1 reads SGHAT; CDR2 reads FQNNGV. The CDR3 extends over 16 amino acids. The chain's CDR3 is CASSGRLAGASFEQYF. CDR3 nucleotide sequence: TGTGCCAGCAGCGGACGACTAGCGGGGGCCTCGTTCGAGCAGTACTTC.

The chain has TRBV5-4 and TRBJ1-4, with a weak D call TRBD1 (5 bases). CDR3 length: 15 amino acids. CDR1 and CDR2 from the germline V gene are SGHNT and YYREEE (reference sequence). Trimming took off 4 bases at V and 8 bases at J, with 18 bases between the two ends. The CDR3 region is CASSRGDGDGEKLFF. In DNA form, the CDR3 reads TGTGCCAGCAGCCGAGGGGACGGAGACGGGGAAAAACTGTTTTTT.

The V and J genes are TRBV12-3 or TRBV12-4 and TRBJ2-1; TRBD1 aligns across 8 bases. The CDR3 runs 15 residues. V was pared by 8 bases and J by 2 bases, with 8 bases of the junction left unmatched. CDR3 nucleotide sequence: TGTGCCAGCGCCACCCGACAGGGGCCCTACAATGAGCAGTTCTTC. Encoded protein: CASATRQGPYNEQFF.

This clonotype appeared many times. The rearrangement uses TRBV2 and TRBJ1-1, with a possible D match to TRBD1 (5 bases). The CDR3 runs 11 residues. V shed 10 bases and J shed 10 bases, with 16 bases lying between them. CDR1 SNHLY and CDR2 FYNNEI come from the germline V gene. CDR3 sequence: CATAMDILAFF. For the CDR3, the DNA is TGTGCCACTGCAATGGACATATTAGCTTTCTTT.

This clonotype showed up just a few times. The chain is built from TRBV20-1 and TRBJ2-7; a weak D match, TRBD2 (5 bases). Deletions cut 6 bases from V and 0 bases from J, with 15 bases between. CDR1 DFQATT and CDR2 SNEGSKA come from the germline V gene (reference sequence). The CDR3 length is 14 residues. In nucleotides, the CDR3 is TGCAGTGCAAGCATACGCGGGCACTCCTACGAGCAGTACTTC. This codes for CSASIRGHSYEQYF.

This clonotype showed up just a few times. The chain employs TRBV19 and TRBJ2-3; the D gene is possibly TRBD1 (5 bases). CDR3 length equals 15 residues. V dropped 3 bases and J dropped 4 bases, with 14 bases sitting between them. Germline values: CDR1 LNHDA, CDR2 SQIVND (reference sequence). The chain's CDR3 is CASSMAHGAPDTQYF. CDR3 bases: TGTGCCAGTAGTATGGCCCATGGGGCACCAGATACGCAGTATTTT.

This clonotype was observed a handful of times. The V and J genes are TRBV3-1 and TRBJ2-1; 9 bases are a match to TRBD1. J was trimmed by 6 bases and V by 0 bases; bases with no gene match: 3. Germline V gene lookup returns CDR1 LGHDT and CDR2 YNNKEL (reference sequence). CDR3 length equals 15 residues. CDR3 amino acids: CASSQEQGAINEQFF. CDR3 nucleotides: TGTGCCAGCAGCCAAGAACAGGGGGCGATCAATGAGCAGTTCTTC.

This clonotype showed up many times. CDR3 residues: CASSPSFGIKLFF. The CDR3 DNA sequence: TGTGCCAGCTCACCATCGTTCGGGATTAAACTGTTTTTT. This chain links TRBV18 with TRBJ1-4; D unresolved. The CDR3 sequence is 13 residues long. Germline lookup yields CDR1 KGHSH and CDR2 LQKENI. V was trimmed by 2 bases and J by 11 bases, leaving 12 bases between them.

The chain uses TRBV11-2 and TRBJ2-1; 10 bases fit TRBD2. This CDR3 is 12 amino acids long. The V gene's germline CDR1 is SGHAT and CDR2 FQNNGV. CDR3: CAVQRGGGEQFF. CDR3 bases: TGTGCAGTCCAGCGGGGGGGTGGTGAGCAGTTCTTC.

This clonotype was seen ten or more times. The chain combines TRBV3-1 with TRBJ2-1; 7 bases are a match to TRBD2. Unmatched junction bases numbered 4, after V lost 0 bases and J lost 5 bases. The length of the CDR3 is 15 residues. Germline-derived CDR1 and CDR2 are LGHDT and YNNKEL (reference sequence). CDR3 in amino acids: CASSQDAGEHNEQFF. In DNA, the CDR3 is TGTGCCAGCAGCCAAGACGCGGGGGAGCACAATGAGCAGTTCTTC.

The chain recombines TRBV11-2 with TRBJ1-4; D gene unclear. The germline V gene has CDR1 SGHAT and CDR2 FQNNGV. Trimming pared 4 bases from V and 0 bases from J, leaving 9 bases between. The CDR3 is made up of 15 amino acids. Here the CDR3 DNA reads TGTGCCAGCAGCTCAGCGGCGGCAACTAATGAAAAACTGTTTTTT. Its translation: CASSSAAATNEKLFF.

This clonotype was observed many times. V and J are TRBV12-3 or TRBV12-4 and TRBJ1-1; TRBD1 matches 9 bases. The CDR3 has 16 residues. V trimming: 3 bases; J trimming: 0 bases; junction bases outside the gene matches: 5. The chain's CDR3 is CASSLGGTGMNTEAFF. The CDR3 DNA reads as TGTGCCAGCAGTTTGGGGGGGACAGGGATGAACACTGAAGCTTTCTTT.

In this sample, this clonotype turned up many times. The chain is built from TRBV6-5 and TRBJ2-7, with 7 bases aligning to TRBD1. The CDR3 consists of 15 residues. From germline, CDR1 is MNHEY and CDR2 SVGAGI. J gave up 4 bases and V 0 bases, and 6 bases lay outside the gene matches. The CDR3 sequence is CASSYSRQGFYEQYF. The DNA for the CDR3 is TGTGCCAGCAGTTACTCGAGACAGGGCTTTTACGAGCAGTACTTC.

This clonotype has a handful of counts. V gene TRBV20-1 combines with J gene TRBJ1-1, with D unresolved. Germline assignment: CDR1 DFQATT and CDR2 SNEGSKA (reference sequence). Trimming removed 1 base at V and 5 bases at J, with 8 bases between. This CDR3 spans 12 amino acids. CDR3 sequence: CSARVSSTEAFF. CDR3 DNA: TGCAGTGCTAGAGTGAGTTCAACTGAAGCTTTCTTT.

There are a few counts of this clonotype. The chain combines TRBV29-1 with TRBJ1-2; 9 nucleotides match TRBD1. The CDR3 length is 16 residues. The V and J ends lost 3 bases and 3 bases, in that order; junction bases with no gene match: 11. Per the germline V gene, CDR1 is SQVTM and CDR2 is ANQGSEA. CDR3 sequence: CSVDNDGGDRDYGYTF. The CDR3 region has the DNA TGCAGCGTTGATAACGATGGAGGGGACAGGGACTATGGCTACACCTTC.

The chain joins TRBV7-9 to TRBJ1-4, with TRBD1 as a possible D gene (6 bases). V was clipped by 5 bases and J by 0 bases, with 10 bases between them. This CDR3 is built from 15 residues. Germline CDR1 is SEHNR and CDR2 is FQNEAQ (reference sequence). CDR3: CASSRDISTNEKLFF. The CDR3 DNA sequence: TGTGCCAGCAGCCGGGACATCTCAACTAATGAAAAACTGTTTTTT.

This clonotype was picked up a small number of times. The chain is built from TRBV6-1 and TRBJ2-1, with D unresolved. The CDR3 has 12 amino acids. Germline CDR1 reads MNHNS; CDR2 reads SASEGT. V shed 11 bases and J shed 1 base, with 9 bases lying between them. The CDR3 DNA reads as TGTGCCGGATCCTTATCCTACAATGAGCAGTTCTTC. This encodes CAGSLSYNEQFF.

This clonotype was counted only a few times. This could be a read error, since a much larger clone is one nucleotide away. The chain is built from TRBV11-1 and TRBJ2-1; TRBD2 aligns across 13 bases. The germline V gene has CDR1 SGHAT and CDR2 FQDESV (reference sequence). The CDR3 spans 15 residues. The CDR3 here is CACSLGKTSGGEQFF. The CDR3 nucleotides read TGTGCCTGCAGCTTAGGGAAGACTAGCGGGGGGGAGCAGTTCTTC.

The V and J genes are TRBV19 and TRBJ1-2, with D perhaps TRBD1 (6 bases). Germline loops: CDR1 LNHDA, CDR2 SQIVND (reference sequence). The CDR3 has 13 amino acids. Trimming cost V 6 bases and J 7 bases, with 15 bases left between them. The CDR3 is CASRWEGGSGYTF. The CDR3 DNA reads TGTGCCAGTAGGTGGGAGGGGGGCAGTGGCTACACCTTC.

This clonotype was seen a handful of times. The rearrangement uses TRBV11-2 and TRBJ2-5, with 8 nucleotides matching TRBD2. After removal of 3 bases from V and 5 bases from J, the junction contained 5 bases not matched to a gene. This CDR3 comprises 14 residues. The germline V gene has CDR1 SGHAT and CDR2 FQNNGV. The CDR3 region is CASSLPGGMETQYF. CDR3 in DNA: TGTGCCAGCAGCTTGCCGGGGGGGATGGAGACCCAGTACTTC.

This clonotype was seen ten or more times. CDR3 in amino acids: CASSLGLALLEQFF. The CDR3 DNA is TGTGCCAGCAGCCTGGGACTAGCCCTACTCGAGCAGTTCTTC. The chain combines TRBV7-2 with TRBJ2-1, with 9 positions matching TRBD2. The CDR3 contains 14 residues. CDR1 SGHTA and CDR2 FQGNSA come from the germline V gene. V gave up 5 bases and J gave up 10 bases; unmatched junction bases: 9.

Ten or more counts support this clonotype. This chain uses TRBV18 with TRBJ2-7; perhaps TRBD1 as D (5 bases). Trimming cost V 5 bases and J 2 bases, with 10 bases left between them. Germline lookup yields CDR1 KGHSH and CDR2 LQKENI. This CDR3 spans 13 amino acids. DNA for the CDR3: TGTGCCAGCTCAGTGGACATAACCTACGAGCAGTACTTC. Protein product: CASSVDITYEQYF.

The rearrangement links TRBV20-1 to TRBJ2-3; 11 bases line up with TRBD1. V shed 7 bases and J 4 bases; nucleotides not matched to a gene: 4. CDR1 and CDR2 (germline): DFQATT, SNEGSKA (reference sequence). The CDR3 loop spans 13 amino acids. The CDR3 DNA sequence: TGCAGTGTAGTGGGACAGGGGGCAGATACGCAGTATTTT. Translating gives CSVVGQGADTQYF.

This clonotype has a handful of counts. The chain has TRBV4-1 and TRBJ2-7; D possibly matches TRBD1 or TRBD2 (5 bases each). V was pared by 0 bases and J by 4 bases, with 7 bases between. The CDR3 extends over 13 amino acids. Germline CDR1 MGHRA, CDR2 YSYEKL. CDR3 sequence (DNA): TGCGCCAGCAGCCAAGATGGGGGATACGAGCAGTACTTC. This codes for CASSQDGGYEQYF.

This clonotype was recorded many times. This chain joins TRBV11-3 and TRBJ2-4; 8 bases align to TRBD1. Germline CDR1 SGHNT, CDR2 YENEEA. The CDR3 covers 17 residues. V was pared by 4 bases and J by 0 bases, with 8 bases of the junction left unmatched. The CDR3 bases are TGTGCCAGCAGCTCGGGACAGGCCGTACTAGCCAAAAACATTCAGTACTTC. Encoded protein: CASSSGQAVLAKNIQYF. Filled out from reference TRBV11-3 and TRBJ2-4, the complete variable domain reads EAGVVQSPRYKIIEKKQPVAFWCNPISGHNTLYWYLQNLGQGPELLIRYENEEAVDDSQLPKDRFSAERLKGVDSTLKIQPAELGDSAVYLCASSSGQAVLAKNIQYFGAGTRLSVL.

This clonotype was recorded many times. The CDR3 region is CASSLDLRDTQYF. The DNA for the CDR3 is TGTGCCAGCAGCTTAGATCTGCGAGATACGCAGTATTTT. The chain is built from TRBV11-3 and TRBJ2-3; D is undetermined. Germline V lookup: CDR1 SGHNT, CDR2 YENEEA. The CDR3 extends over 13 amino acids. The V end lost 0 bases, the J end lost 5 bases, and 6 bases lay between the germline ends.